Presented here are 22 T cell receptor beta chains from one specimen sequenced in a study of OX40 agonist ivuxolimab in advanced cancers. Only in-frame clones appear in the TCRdb table, and some are missing; sequencing was by immunoSEQ multiplex PCR. The sample shows under 90,000 clones, just over 90% of them seen only once. Sequenced here: CD4+ or CD8+ T cells sorted from blood, sampled in a trial of the OX40 agonist ivuxolimab. The receptors originated from an adult with an advanced solid tumor such as melanoma, head and neck, liver or kidney cancer.

This chain links TRBV5-4 with TRBJ2-7; possibly TRBD1 for D (6 bases). Trimming left V 4 bases short and J 6 bases short, with 11 bases between. This CDR3 is 12 amino acids long. Germline values: CDR1 SGHNT, CDR2 YYREEE (reference sequence). The CDR3 reads CASSKTGTEQYF. Written as DNA, the CDR3 is TGTGCCAGCAGCAAAACAGGGACCGAGCAGTACTTC.

V usage is TRBV28 and J usage is TRBJ2-5; tentative D call: TRBD2 (5 bases). With 2 bases removed from V and 4 bases from J, the gap between germline ends came to 14 bases. Per germline, CDR1 MDHEN and CDR2 SYDVKM. CDR3 length equals 15 residues. The CDR3 DNA follows: TGTGCCAGCAGTTTACTGATCGGGATGTTAGAGACCCAGTACTTC. Amino acids: CASSLLIGMLETQYF. Together with reference TRBV28 and TRBJ2-5, the CDR3 gives the full variable domain: DVKVTQSSRYLVKRTGEKVFLECVQDMDHENMFWYRQDPGLGLRLIYFSYDVKMKEKGDIPEGYSVSREKKERFSLILESASTNQTSMYLCASSLLIGMLETQYFGPGTRLLVL.

A single count supports this clone. This chain uses TRBV28 with TRBJ1-2; maybe TRBD1 (5 bases). V was cut by 6 bases and J by 0 bases, with 11 bases left in between. The CDR3 consists of 14 residues. Germline-derived CDR1 and CDR2 are MDHEN and SYDVKM. The CDR3 DNA is TGTGCCAGCAGCCGGGGACTTCCTAACTATGGCTACACCTTC. Its protein product is CASSRGLPNYGYTF.

The chain is built from TRBV10-3 and TRBJ1-4; D unresolved. This CDR3 contains 16 residues. V shed 3 bases and J shed 0 bases, with 11 bases lying between them. The germline V gene has CDR1 ENHRY and CDR2 SYGVKD. In DNA, the CDR3 is TGTGCCATCAGTGATTCAGGCGGCGCAACTAATGAAAAACTGTTTTTT. This translates into CAISDSGGATNEKLFF.

The genes are TRBV6-1 and TRBJ1-3; D might be TRBD1 (5 bases). V lost 2 bases to trimming and J lost 0 bases, with 20 bases between them. This CDR3 region has 19 residues. Germline assignment: CDR1 MNHNS and CDR2 SASEGT. The CDR3 bases are TGTGCCAGCAGTGAAACAATCCAGGGCCTCCGATCCTCTGGAAACACCATATATTTT. Its protein product is CASSETIQGLRSSGNTIYF.

This sequence joins TRBV5-4 and TRBJ2-2, with D perhaps being TRBD1 or TRBD2 (6 bases each). Germline values: CDR1 SGHNT, CDR2 YYREEE (reference sequence). With 0 bases removed from V and 3 bases from J, the gap between germline ends came to 12 bases. There are 16 residues in the CDR3. CDR3 amino acids: CASSLDTGGHTGELFF. In DNA form, the CDR3 reads TGTGCCAGCAGCTTGGATACCGGGGGCCACACCGGGGAGCTGTTTTTT.

The J gene is TRBJ1-4, the V gene TRBV5-6; tentative D call: TRBD1 (6 bases). Germline V lookup: CDR1 SGHDT, CDR2 YYEEEE. The V end lost 4 bases, the J end lost 3 bases, and 19 bases lay between the germline ends. This CDR3 is built from 17 residues. CDR3 loop: CASSVTGHIVANEKLFF. DNA for the CDR3: TGTGCCAGCAGCGTAACAGGGCACATAGTGGCTAATGAAAAACTGTTTTTT.

V and J are TRBV4-1 and TRBJ2-7; D gene uncertain. Germline loops: CDR1 MGHRA, CDR2 YSYEKL. This CDR3 has 13 residues. V shed 2 bases and J shed 4 bases, with 9 bases lying between them. The DNA of the CDR3 is TGCGCCAGCAGCCAAAGGAAGGGATACGAGCAGTACTTC. Amino acids: CASSQRKGYEQYF.

The chain has TRBV12-5 and TRBJ1-5; D is unclear. Germline V gives CDR1 LGHNT, CDR2 FRNRAP. Trimming removed 7 bases at V and 0 bases at J, with 13 bases between. The CDR3 covers 15 residues. CDR3 DNA: TGTGCTAGTGCCGAGGACGTAGATAGCAATCAGCCCCAGCATTTT. Its protein is CASAEDVDSNQPQHF.

This clone has more than one count but fewer than ten. This chain uses TRBV4-2 with TRBJ2-1; D unclear. This CDR3 has 11 amino acids. The V end lost 1 base, the J end lost 6 bases, and 1 base lay between the germline ends. The germline CDR1 and CDR2 sequences are LGHNA and YNFKEQ. The CDR3 DNA reads TGTGCCAGCAGCCAAGTCAATGAGCAGTTCTTC. This sequence encodes CASSQVNEQFF.

The chain links TRBV28 to TRBJ1-6; D ambiguous. This CDR3 contains 14 residues. V shed 4 bases and J shed 6 bases, with 10 bases lying between them. In germline, CDR1 is MDHEN, CDR2 SYDVKM. Here the CDR3 reads CASSYSGSNSPLHF. CDR3 DNA sequence: TGTGCCAGCAGTTATTCAGGTTCTAATTCACCCCTCCACTTT.

This chain connects TRBV27 to TRBJ2-7; TRBD1 matches 8 bases. The CDR3 runs 14 residues. V trimming: 5 bases; J trimming: 0 bases; junction bases outside the gene matches: 3. Germline CDR1 reads MNHEY; CDR2 reads SMNVEV (reference sequence). CDR3 protein: CASSPGGASYEQYF. CDR3 nucleotides: TGTGCCAGCAGTCCAGGGGGCGCCTCCTACGAGCAGTACTTC.

This rearrangement joins TRBV28 to TRBJ1-5; no clear D. Germline CDR1 MDHEN, CDR2 SYDVKM. Trimming shortened V by 6 bases and J by 1 base, and 13 bases separated the two germline ends. The CDR3 runs to 15 residues. This chain's CDR3 is CASRRPTRSNQPQHF. CDR3 nucleotides: TGTGCCAGCAGACGTCCCACGAGAAGCAATCAGCCCCAGCATTTT.

The chain couples TRBV28 to TRBJ1-1, with D perhaps matching TRBD1 (5 bases). CDR1 and CDR2 (germline): MDHEN, SYDVKM. Trimming removed 5 bases at V and 4 bases at J, with 14 bases between. This CDR3 contains 14 residues. The CDR3 nucleotides read TGTGCCAGCAGTGACACTTTCGGGGGCACTGAAGCTTTCTTT. Amino acid sequence: CASSDTFGGTEAFF.

In DNA form, the CDR3 reads TGTGCCAGCAGCTCCCGCTTAGAGACCCAGTACTTC. Translation gives CASSSRLETQYF. The chain couples TRBV7-9 to TRBJ2-5; D call uncertain. Deletions cut 4 bases from V and 4 bases from J, with 7 bases between. CDR1 SEHNR and CDR2 FQNEAQ come from the germline V gene (reference sequence). This CDR3 has 12 amino acids. Filled out from reference TRBV7-9 and TRBJ2-5, the complete variable domain reads DTGVSQNPRHKITKRGQNVTFRCDPISEHNRLYWYRQTLGQGPEFLTYFQNEAQLEKSRLLSDRFSAERPKGSFSTLEIQRTEQGDSAMYLCASSSRLETQYFGPGTRLLVL.

The rearrangement uses TRBV10-2 and TRBJ2-3, with D perhaps matching TRBD1 (6 bases). The V gene's germline CDR1 is WSHSY and CDR2 SAAADI. V lost 4 bases and J lost 1, with 9 bases in between. CDR3 length: 14 residues. This chain's CDR3 is CASSVDRRTDTQYF. CDR3 coding DNA: TGCGCCAGCAGTGTGGACAGACGCACAGATACGCAGTATTTT.

In this sample, this clone turned up a few times. The chain couples TRBV2 to TRBJ1-5, with 9 bases aligning to TRBD1. The CDR3 consists of 16 residues. Germline CDR1 is SNHLY and CDR2 is FYNNEI. V trimming: 6 bases; J trimming: 3 bases; junction bases outside the gene matches: 9. The CDR3 loop is CASRGGQGSINQPQHF. In DNA form, the CDR3 reads TGTGCCAGCAGGGGGGGACAGGGCAGCATCAATCAGCCCCAGCATTTT. Complete variable domain (other parts from reference TRBV2 and TRBJ1-5): EPEVTQTPSHQVTQMGQEVILRCVPISNHLYFYWYRQILGQKVEFLVSFYNNEISEKSEIFDDQFSVERPDGSNFTLKIRSTKLEDSAMYFCASRGGQGSINQPQHFGDGTRLSIL.

The chain combines TRBV4-1 with TRBJ1-5; D may be TRBD1 (5 bases). CDR1 is MGHRA and CDR2 is YSYEKL in the germline V gene. V shed 1 base and J shed 4 bases, with 8 bases lying between them. CDR3 length equals 14 residues. The CDR3 DNA is TGCGCCAGCAGCCAAGGATGGGGGAATCAGCCCCAGCATTTT. It is translated as CASSQGWGNQPQHF.

The J gene is TRBJ1-4, the V gene TRBV6-5; unclear D gene. This CDR3 has 15 residues. The V gene's germline CDR1 is MNHEY and CDR2 SVGAGI. Trimming shortened V by 0 bases and J by 7 bases, and 12 bases separated the two germline ends. CDR3 loop: CASSYSVEGSEKLFF. The CDR3 bases are TGTGCCAGCAGTTACTCGGTGGAGGGTAGTGAAAAACTGTTTTTT.

Note on this clone: Distinct nucleotide sequences in the sample also encode this CDR3. The gene calls are TRBV5-1 and TRBJ2-7, with D perhaps TRBD2 (5 bases). V lost 0 bases, J lost 6 bases, and 10 bases lay in between. CDR3 size: 13 residues. In germline, CDR1 is SGHRS, CDR2 YFSETQ. DNA of the CDR3: TGCGCCAGCAGCTTGGCCGGAGGCAGCGAGCAGTACTTC. Residues: CASSLAGGSEQYF.

J is TRBJ1-1 and V is TRBV28, with TRBD1 matching over 10 bases. This CDR3 has 13 amino acids. Germline CDR1 is MDHEN and CDR2 is SYDVKM. With V trimmed by 10 bases and J by 4 bases, 6 bases remained unmatched. CDR3 protein: CATLGQGGTEAFF. In DNA form, the CDR3 reads TGTGCCACCCTAGGACAGGGGGGCACTGAAGCTTTCTTT.

This chain uses TRBV9 with TRBJ2-7; 8 nucleotides match TRBD1. Germline values: CDR1 SGDLS, CDR2 YYNGEE. The CDR3 is made up of 14 amino acids. The junction had 7 bases not matched to a gene; V was cut back by 4 bases and J by 4 bases. The CDR3 region has the DNA TGTGCCAGCAGCAGGGGACAGGCTTTTTACGAGCAGTACTTC. This translates into CASSRGQAFYEQYF. The whole variable domain, filled in from reference TRBV9 and TRBJ2-7, reads DSGVTQTPKHLITATGQRVTLRCSPRSGDLSVYWYQQSLDQGLQFLIQYYNGEERAKGNILERFSAQQFPDLHSELNLSSLELGDSALYFCASSRGQAFYEQYFGPGTRLTVT.